These 32 T cell receptor beta chains share one sample of origin, sequenced in a study of glioma-infiltrating T cells after dendritic cell vaccination. Time point in this sample: after dendritic cell vaccination, including at tumor progression/relapse. Measured with immunoSEQ multiplex PCR; TCRdb has only the in-frame clones, and not every one. Of 75,000 to 95,000 clones listed, 75% to 90% are singletons. The sequences come from blood, collected after dendritic cell vaccination. Every receptor here comes from a human donor with glioblastoma.

Written as DNA, the CDR3 is TGTGCCAGCAGCCCTGGACAGGAAAACACCATATATTTT. This gives the protein CASSPGQENTIYF. V and J are TRBV7-2 and TRBJ1-3, with 7 nucleotides matching TRBD1. Germline V CDR1 and CDR2: SGHTA, FQGNSA. The CDR3 runs to 13 residues. V dropped 5 bases and J dropped 6; count of bases not matched to a gene: 4.

This chain joins TRBV7-9 and TRBJ2-7; TRBD2 aligns across 13 bases. Matching the DNA end better, TRBJ2-1 makes the J call doubtful. The CDR3 covers 16 residues. Germline lookup yields CDR1 SEHNR and CDR2 FQNEAQ (reference sequence). The CDR3 protein is CASSLGLAGTGSEQFF. In DNA, the CDR3 is TGTGCCAGCAGCTTGGGACTAGCGGGAACCGGATCTGAGCAGTTCTTC.

The chain is built from TRBV19 and TRBJ1-2; no reliable D call. CDR3 length: 13 amino acids. Germline values: CDR1 LNHDA, CDR2 SQIVND (reference sequence). With 10 bases removed from V and 4 bases from J, the gap between germline ends came to 16 bases. Here the CDR3 reads CATTRTEFYGYTF. The CDR3 DNA reads as TGTGCCACAACGAGAACAGAGTTCTATGGCTACACCTTC.

This sequence joins TRBV5-4 and TRBJ1-1; the match to TRBD1 covers 8 bases. The germline V gene encodes CDR1 SGHNT and CDR2 YYREEE (reference sequence). The junction had 11 bases not matched to a gene; V was cut back by 0 bases and J by 10 bases. The CDR3 is 15 amino acids. The CDR3 bases are TGTGCCAGCAGCTTGGTTACGGCAGGGGGCGCTACAGCTTTCTTT. It encodes CASSLVTAGGATAFF.

The chain employs TRBV13 and TRBJ2-2; 16 bases match TRBD2. The CDR3 is made up of 17 amino acids. V trimming: 5 bases; J trimming: 5 bases; junction bases outside the gene matches: 5. CDR1 PRHDT and CDR2 FYEKMQ come from the germline V gene (reference sequence). This CDR3 reads CASSKGLAGGQTGELFF. The CDR3 DNA reads TGTGCCAGCAGCAAGGGACTAGCGGGGGGGCAAACCGGGGAGCTGTTTTTT.

This chain uses TRBV25-1 with TRBJ2-7; 8 bases line up with TRBD1. The J segment lost 2 bases and the V segment lost 2 bases, leaving 11 bases of the junction unmatched. The germline CDR1 and CDR2 sequences are MGHDK and SYGVNS. The CDR3 covers 17 residues. Here the CDR3 DNA reads TGTGCCAGCAGTGAAATGATCGGACAGGGAGGAACCTACGAGCAGTACTTC. Translation gives CASSEMIGQGGTYEQYF.

The chain employs TRBV2 and TRBJ1-2; the D gene is possibly TRBD1 (6 bases). The V end lost 5 bases, the J end lost 0 bases, and 7 bases lay between the germline ends. This CDR3 comprises 13 residues. Germline values: CDR1 SNHLY, CDR2 FYNNEI. CDR3: CASSRTANYGYTF. The CDR3 nucleotides read TGTGCCAGCAGTCGGACAGCTAACTATGGCTACACCTTC.

The J gene is TRBJ2-5, the V gene TRBV6-1; 7 bases are a match to TRBD1. V lost 4 bases to trimming and J lost 2 bases; unmatched junction nucleotides: 4. The germline CDR1 and CDR2 sequences are MNHNS and SASEGT. The CDR3 runs to 14 residues. Here the CDR3 reads CASSGGQPQETQYF. In DNA form, the CDR3 reads TGTGCCAGCAGTGGGGGACAGCCACAAGAGACCCAGTACTTC.

This rearrangement joins TRBV7-9 to TRBJ2-1; 12 bases are shared with TRBD2. CDR3 length: 14 amino acids. Germline CDR1 and CDR2: SEHNR and FQNEAQ (reference sequence). J lost 8 bases, V lost 5 bases, and 4 bases had no gene match. The CDR3 spells CASSPSGGAYEQFF. CDR3 nucleotide sequence: TGTGCCAGCAGCCCTAGCGGGGGGGCTTATGAGCAGTTCTTC.

The rearrangement uses TRBV5-1 and TRBJ2-2, with 10 bases aligning to TRBD1. CDR1 is SGHRS, CDR2 YFSETQ, per germline. After removal of 0 bases from V and 5 bases from J, the junction contained 10 bases not matched to a gene. CDR3 length equals 18 residues. CDR3 residues: CASSLGQGAMGPTGELFF. The CDR3 DNA follows: TGCGCCAGCAGCTTGGGACAGGGGGCGATGGGTCCAACCGGGGAGCTGTTTTTT.

The chain couples TRBV29-1 to TRBJ2-3; TRBD1 agrees at 11 bases. CDR3 length: 14 amino acids. Trimming at V came to 6 bases and at J to 3 bases, leaving 5 bases not matched to a gene. Germline V gene lookup returns CDR1 SQVTM and CDR2 ANQGSEA. The DNA for the CDR3 is TGCAGCGTAGATGGGACAGGGGGTACAGATACGCAGTATTTT. Its translation is CSVDGTGGTDTQYF.

The J gene is TRBJ1-1, the V gene TRBV30; TRBD1 matches at 7 bases. There are 16 residues in the CDR3. Germline CDR1 is GTSNPN and CDR2 is SVGIG (reference sequence). V was clipped by 1 base and J by 0 bases; unmatched bases: 8. The CDR3 region is CAWSGAAGTVNTEAFF. CDR3 sequence (DNA): TGTGCCTGGAGTGGCGCCGCCGGGACAGTGAACACTGAAGCTTTCTTT.

The J gene is TRBJ1-2, the V gene TRBV4-2, with D hard to call. Deletions cut 1 base from V and 0 bases from J, with 15 bases between. CDR1 is LGHNA and CDR2 is YNFKEQ in the germline V gene. This CDR3 has 17 residues. The CDR3 DNA reads TGTGCCAGCAGCCAAGGTTTCGGAGAGGCCCCTAACTATGGCTACACCTTC. Translation gives CASSQGFGEAPNYGYTF.

This clone was seen only once. The chain employs TRBV14 and TRBJ2-3; TRBD2 matches 9 bases. With 5 bases clipped from V and 4 bases from J, the junction kept 10 bases outside the gene matches. In germline, CDR1 is SGHDN, CDR2 FVKESK. The CDR3 is 16 residues long. DNA for the CDR3: TGTGCCAGCAGCATCCTTAGCGGGAGTAGGGCAGATACGCAGTATTTT. Translating gives CASSILSGSRADTQYF.

The chain employs TRBV5-1 and TRBJ1-3, with D uncertain. This CDR3 spans 14 amino acids. Per germline, CDR1 SGHRS and CDR2 YFSETQ. The ends were cut back, 0 bases at V and 0 bases at J, with 4 bases in the middle. This CDR3 is CASSLDFSGNTIYF. The CDR3 bases are TGCGCCAGCAGCTTGGACTTCTCTGGAAACACCATATATTTT.

J is TRBJ1-6 and V is TRBV6-6; 7 nucleotides agree with TRBD1. The germline V gene has CDR1 MNHNY and CDR2 SVGAGI (reference sequence). The CDR3 is made up of 16 amino acids. V shed 2 bases, J shed 10 bases, and the junction held 11 bases outside the gene matches. CDR3 sequence reads: CASSYATGEKRSPLHF. The CDR3 DNA sequence: TGTGCCAGCAGTTACGCCACAGGGGAGAAACGGTCACCCCTCCACTTT.

The J gene is TRBJ2-2, the V gene TRBV9; D not certain. Trimming stripped 4 bases from V and 6 bases from J, with 10 bases between. CDR3 length: 13 amino acids. From germline, CDR1 is SGDLS and CDR2 YYNGEE. This CDR3 reads CASSPLFPGELFF. The CDR3 DNA sequence: TGTGCCAGCAGCCCACTTTTTCCCGGGGAGCTGTTTTTT. The complete variable domain, with remaining parts taken from reference TRBV9 and TRBJ2-2, reads DSGVTQTPKHLITATGQRVTLRCSPRSGDLSVYWYQQSLDQGLQFLIQYYNGEERAKGNILERFSAQQFPDLHSELNLSSLELGDSALYFCASSPLFPGELFFGEGSRLTVL.

The chain is built from TRBV4-1 and TRBJ2-2; D perhaps matches TRBD1 (6 bases). V dropped 4 bases and J dropped 1 base, with 10 bases sitting between them. Germline values: CDR1 MGHRA, CDR2 YSYEKL. The CDR3 spans 15 residues. CDR3 bases: TGCGCCAGCAGCCCCCCGGACAGGAACACCGGGGAGCTGTTTTTT. Amino acid sequence: CASSPPDRNTGELFF.

This clone was seen only once. V and J are TRBV5-1 and TRBJ2-7; unclear D gene. Germline lookup yields CDR1 SGHRS and CDR2 YFSETQ. V lost 1 base to trimming and J lost 0 bases, with 8 bases between them. The CDR3 is made up of 14 amino acids. CDR3 region: CASSLTYSSYEQYV. The DNA of the CDR3 is TGCGCCAGCAGCTTGACCTATAGCTCCTACGAGCAGTACGTC.

The V call is TRBV28, the J call TRBJ2-7; 8 nucleotides line up with TRBD1. With 5 bases clipped from V and 3 bases from J, the junction kept 12 bases outside the gene matches. CDR1 and CDR2 (germline): MDHEN, SYDVKM. This CDR3 comprises 16 residues. CDR3 protein: CASSPRGQGAFYEQYV. The CDR3 bases are TGTGCCAGCAGTCCTAGAGGGCAGGGGGCATTCTACGAGCAGTACGTC.

V and J are TRBV9 and TRBJ2-5, with D hard to call. In germline, CDR1 is SGDLS, CDR2 YYNGEE. V was trimmed by 1 base and J by 1 base, leaving 8 bases between them. The CDR3 has 14 residues. This CDR3 reads CASSVLSSQETQYF. The CDR3 DNA follows: TGTGCCAGCAGCGTACTGTCCAGCCAAGAGACCCAGTACTTC.

The V gene is TRBV6-6, the J gene TRBJ2-1, with TRBD2 identical over 8 bases. The CDR3 contains 14 residues. Losses at the gene ends were 4 bases for V and 3 bases for J; bases not matched to a gene: 2. Germline loops: CDR1 MNHNY, CDR2 SVGAGI (reference sequence). The CDR3 region has the DNA TGTGCCAGCAGTTCTCGGGGGGGCTACAATGAGCAGTTCTTC. Protein sequence: CASSSRGGYNEQFF.

The chain is built from TRBV11-2 and TRBJ1-2, with D perhaps TRBD1 (5 bases). This CDR3 contains 13 residues. Germline CDR1 SGHAT, CDR2 FQNNGV. Trimming took 5 bases from V and 5 from J, leaving 12 bases between them. The CDR3 sequence is CASSRQGKYGYTF. The CDR3 region has the DNA TGTGCCAGCAGCCGTCAGGGAAAGTATGGCTACACCTTC. The complete variable domain, with remaining parts taken from reference TRBV11-2 and TRBJ1-2, reads EAGVAQSPRYKIIEKRQSVAFWCNPISGHATLYWYQQILGQGPKLLIQFQNNGVVDDSQLPKDRFSAERLKGVDSTLKIQPAKLEDSAVYLCASSRQGKYGYTFGSGTRLTVV.

This clone was seen a handful of times. This chain joins TRBV5-1 and TRBJ1-6; D might be TRBD1 (5 bases). Germline lookup yields CDR1 SGHRS and CDR2 YFSETQ. The V end lost 0 bases, the J end lost 8 bases, and 12 bases lay between the germline ends. CDR3 length: 15 residues. The CDR3 region is CASSLVTVGDSPLHF. In DNA, the CDR3 is TGCGCCAGCAGCTTGGTAACAGTAGGGGATTCACCCCTCCACTTT.

This rearrangement joins TRBV6-5 to TRBJ1-4, with D unresolved. CDR1 and CDR2 from the germline V gene are MNHEY and SVGAGI. CDR3 length equals 13 residues. With 6 bases removed from V and 6 bases from J, the gap between germline ends came to 11 bases. The DNA of the CDR3 is TGTGCCAGCAGATCTGGAGGCGATGAAAAACTGTTTTTT. This sequence encodes CASRSGGDEKLFF.

The chain employs TRBV2 and TRBJ1-2, with D hard to call. This CDR3 comprises 16 residues. The ends were cut back, 6 bases at V and 3 bases at J, with 20 bases in the middle. Germline CDR1 is SNHLY and CDR2 is FYNNEI. This CDR3 is CASRRRAGFGDYGYTF. CDR3 sequence (DNA): TGTGCCAGCAGGAGGAGGGCCGGGTTTGGCGACTATGGCTACACCTTC.

The V call is TRBV6-5, the J call TRBJ1-2, with D possibly being TRBD1 (5 bases). This CDR3 is 12 amino acids long. Trimming cost V 8 bases and J 5 bases, with 12 bases left between them. The germline CDR1 and CDR2 sequences are MNHEY and SVGAGI. The CDR3 loop reads CASRGGEYGYTF. The DNA for the CDR3 is TGTGCCAGCCGAGGAGGGGAGTATGGCTACACCTTC.

There are a few counts of this clone. V is TRBV5-4 and J is TRBJ1-4; D is unclear. CDR3 length: 14 amino acids. The ends were cut back, 5 bases at V and 0 bases at J, with 8 bases in the middle. Looked up from germline, CDR1 is SGHNT and CDR2 is YYREEE (reference sequence). Here the CDR3 reads CASSLVATNEKLFF. The CDR3 nucleotides are TGTGCCAGCAGTCTAGTTGCAACTAATGAAAAACTGTTTTTT.

The V gene is TRBV4-1, the J gene TRBJ2-7; TRBD1 matches at 7 bases. After removal of 4 bases from V and 6 bases from J, the junction contained 15 bases not matched to a gene. CDR1 and CDR2 from the germline V gene are MGHRA and YSYEKL. The CDR3 is 16 residues long. The CDR3 protein is CASSPIKTGKIGEQYF. The CDR3 coding sequence is TGCGCCAGCAGCCCAATAAAGACAGGGAAAATCGGCGAGCAGTACTTC.

The chain joins TRBV9 to TRBJ2-3; 9 bases are a match to TRBD2. This CDR3 comprises 16 residues. J gave up 4 bases and V 0 bases, and 6 bases lay outside the gene matches. From germline, CDR1 is SGDLS and CDR2 YYNGEE. The DNA for the CDR3 is TGTGCCAGCAGCGTAGATTTAGCGGGAGTCGCAGATACGCAGTATTTT. As protein: CASSVDLAGVADTQYF.

In DNA, the CDR3 is TGTGCCAGCATCCCTTCCGGGACAGGGGGCGCGACCATATATTTT. Translating it yields CASIPSGTGGATIYF. The chain uses TRBV6-1 and TRBJ1-3; 12 bases map to TRBD1. Trimming cost V 7 bases and J 10 bases; bases outside gene matches: 11. CDR1 is MNHNS, CDR2 SASEGT, per germline. There are 15 residues in the CDR3.

The chain uses TRBV6-6 and TRBJ2-7, with D tentatively TRBD1 (5 bases). This CDR3 has 12 residues. Germline V lookup: CDR1 MNHNY, CDR2 SVGAGI (reference sequence). Trimming pared 5 bases from V and 2 bases from J, leaving 7 bases between. This CDR3 reads CASSVGAYEQYV. In DNA form, the CDR3 reads TGTGCCAGCAGTGTAGGGGCCTACGAGCAGTACGTC.